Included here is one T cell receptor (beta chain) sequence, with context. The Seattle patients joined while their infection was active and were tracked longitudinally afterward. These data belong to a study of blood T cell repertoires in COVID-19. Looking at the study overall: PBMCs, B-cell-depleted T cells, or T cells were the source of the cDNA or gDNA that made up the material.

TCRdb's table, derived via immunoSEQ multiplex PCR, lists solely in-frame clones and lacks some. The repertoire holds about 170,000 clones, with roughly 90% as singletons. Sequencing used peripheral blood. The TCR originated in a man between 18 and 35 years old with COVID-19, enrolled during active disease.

DNA of the CDR3: TGTGCCAGCAGCCTCTTGACTGGCCGGGGGGAGCAGTACTTC. Translation: CASSLLTGRGEQYF. This chain joins TRBV3-1 (or the pseudogene TRBV3-2) and TRBJ2-7; a weak D match, TRBD2 (6 bases). V lost 4 bases, J lost 7 bases, and 17 bases lay in between. This CDR3 has 14 residues. Germline V gene sequence: CDR1 LGHDT, CDR2 YNNKEL (reference sequence).